What follows is one TCR beta chain and its context. The target antigen is unknown. The data derive from a study of Ad26.COV2.S vaccination and SARS-CoV-2 variants. In the study overall: Ad26.COV2.S, an intramuscular injection, was given once or twice 56 days apart.

Libraries were prepared by immunoSEQ multiplex PCR; TCRdb keeps only in-frame clonotypes and omits some of them. The sample carries about 320,000 clones, roughly 80% recorded once. Findings and limits, study-wide: Vaccine recipients had higher spike-specific TCR breadth than placebo recipients.

Treatment of the sample: 15 to 20 received Ad26.COV2.S at low or high dose, single or two shots; 5 received placebo; per-sample allocation not given. On day 63 after the first injection, vaccine and placebo recipients gave samples. CDR1 MNHEY and CDR2 SVGAGI come from the germline V gene. CDR3 size: 14 residues. V gave up 4 bases and J gave up 7 bases; unmatched junction bases: 3. This chain links TRBV6-5 with TRBJ2-1; 11 positions agree with TRBD1. The source material was peripheral blood, sampled in a trial of Ad26.COV2.S vaccine versus placebo. The TCR sequence derives from a person aged 18-65 years who received the Ad26.COV2.S COVID-19 vaccine or a placebo. The CDR3 is CASSSRDRGNEQFF. For the CDR3, the DNA is TGTGCCAGCAGTTCCCGGGACAGGGGGAATGAGCAGTTCTTC.